This TCR beta chain was captured by sequencing in a study of blood T cell repertoires in COVID-19. Study details: In each case, the material was cDNA or gDNA derived from T cells, B-cell-depleted T cells, or PBMCs.

This clone came up once. In the original analysis: Reference gene primer amplification gave nucleated cell count estimates. Some clones are missing from TCRdb's copy, which holds only in-frame ones; the method was immunoSEQ multiplex PCR. That table furnishes V, J and clone size, whereas the DNA furnished D and trimming. The data hold roughly 190,000 clones, with 88% observed a single time. Between the trimmed V and J ends, which lost 5 bases and 4 bases, there was a span of 9 bases. The CDR3 is 12 residues long. Germline V gives CDR1 SGHTA, CDR2 FQGNSA. The chain joins TRBV7-2 to TRBJ2-7; a weak D match, TRBD2 (6 bases). This TCR came from a man aged 35 to 55 with active or convalescent COVID-19. The sequenced sample was peripheral blood. The CDR3: CASSPRGYEQYF. In DNA form, the CDR3 reads TGTGCCAGCAGCCCTCGGGGGTACGAGCAGTACTTC.